Listed below are T cell receptor beta chains from one sample, sequenced in a study of cytomegalovirus exposure and HLA in healthy donors. The assay was immunoSEQ multiplex PCR, and TCRdb's table has in-frame clones only and misses some. The sample comprises around 250,000 clones, over 70% of which are singletons, and almost 8% rests with the top ten. Sequencing was performed on PBMCs. These receptors originate from a woman aged 55-69 years in good health and CMV-seropositive. Each CDR3 is given with its conserved first and last residue. A D gene is named only where the DNA matches it firmly. Size is stated for part of the rows, as once, few or many counts, or as a class when the clone is expanded.

clone size	J gene	D gene	V gene	CDR3 DNA	CDR3 protein
-	TRBJ1-3	TRBD1	TRBV29-1	TGCAGCGTTGAAACAGGGGTACAGCGAAACACCATATATTTT	CSVETGVQRNTIYF
-	TRBJ1-6	-	TRBV27	TGTGCCAGCACCTACGGGGATAATTCACCCCTCCACTTT	CASTYGDNSPLHF
few	TRBJ2-1	TRBD2	TRBV5-1	TGCGCCAGCAGCTTTTCTAGCGGTTACAATGAGCAGTTCTTC	CASSFSSGYNEQFF
few	TRBJ2-3	TRBD2	TRBV5-1	TGCGCCAGCAGCTCTTCGGGACTAGGGTCCACAGATACGCAGTATTTT	CASSSSGLGSTDTQYF
once	TRBJ1-1	TRBD1	TRBV28	TGTGCCAGCGCGACCGACAGGGGAGCTTTCTTT	CASATDRGAFF
-	TRBJ2-1	-	TRBV6-1	TGTGCCAGCAGGTCAACAGGGTTCACGGGGAATGAGCAGTTCTTC	CASRSTGFTGNEQFF
-	TRBJ2-3	TRBD1	TRBV2	TGTGCCAGCAGTGGACGCCGGGACAGGGGGGTAGATACGCAGTATTTT	CASSGRRDRGVDTQYF
-	TRBJ2-1	TRBD2	TRBV12-5	TGTGCTAGTGGTTTTGCCGGGACTAGCGGGATCTACAATGAGCAGTTCTTC	CASGFAGTSGIYNEQFF
-	TRBJ1-1	-	TRBV5-4	TGTGCCAGCAGCTTGGAAGAGCGGACGAACACTGAAGCTTTCTTT	CASSLEERTNTEAFF
-	TRBJ2-1	TRBD2	TRBV28	TGTGCCAGCAGTTTAGACCTGGCGGGAGGCCCCTACAATGAGCAGTTCTTC	CASSLDLAGGPYNEQFF
few	TRBJ1-1	TRBD1	TRBV5-6	TGTGCCAGCAGCCCGGGACAGCTCATGAACACTGAAGCTTTCTTT	CASSPGQLMNTEAFF
-	TRBJ2-7	-	TRBV6-1	TGTGCCAGCAGTCTCTCCAGGGAAGACGAGCAGTACTTC	CASSLSREDEQYF
once	TRBJ1-2	TRBD1	TRBV28	TGTGCCAGCAGCCCAGGGGGCGAAAACACCTATGGCTACACCTTC	CASSPGGENTYGYTF
once	TRBJ2-7	-	TRBV30	TGTGCCTGGAGTCGGGACTCCTCCTACGAGCAGTACTTC	CAWSRDSSYEQYF
-	TRBJ2-7	TRBD1	TRBV6-5	TGTGCCAGCAGTTACTCGAAGACAGGGGCTTACGAGCAGTACTTC	CASSYSKTGAYEQYF
once	TRBJ2-2	TRBD1	TRBV7-9	TGTGCCAGCAGCTTTAAACGGGACAGGGGCACCGGGGAGCTGTTTTTT	CASSFKRDRGTGELFF
-	TRBJ1-2	-	TRBV11-2	TGTGCCAGCAGCTTTGCCAGGGTGAACTATGGCTACACCTTC	CASSFARVNYGYTF
-	TRBJ2-3	-	TRBV9	TGTGCCAGCAGCGTAGAAACAGTGGATACGCAGTATTTT	CASSVETVDTQYF
-	TRBJ1-2	-	TRBV19	TGTGCCAGTAGACTGCGAGTTCCGCCCTACTATGGCTACACCTTC	CASRLRVPPYYGYTF
-	TRBJ2-5	TRBD1	TRBV19	TGTGCCAGTAGTATAGTGACAGGGCGTAGGGAGACCCAGTACTTC	CASSIVTGRRETQYF
-	TRBJ2-1	-	TRBV2	TGTGCCAGCATCAAAGGGACTTTAAATGAGCAGTTCTTC	CASIKGTLNEQFF
-	TRBJ1-2	TRBD1	TRBV19	TGTGCCAGTACCGACAGACAGGGGTATGGCTACACCTTC	CASTDRQGYGYTF
-	TRBJ2-4	-	TRBV5-4	TGTGCCAGCAGCACAGTAGCCAAAAACATTCAGTACTTC	CASSTVAKNIQYF
few	TRBJ2-1	TRBD2	TRBV5-1	TGCGCCAGCAGCTTGAGCGGGGGGTCCTACAATGAGCAGTTCTTC	CASSLSGGSYNEQFF
-	TRBJ1-5	TRBD1	TRBV15	TGTGCCACCAGCAGAGAGACAGGGGATAATCAGCCCCAGCATTTT	CATSRETGDNQPQHF
-	TRBJ2-1	TRBD2	TRBV7-3	TGTGCCAGCAGCTTATCCCCACTAGCGGACTACAAGGGTGAGCAGTTCTTC	CASSLSPLADYKGEQFF
once	TRBJ2-7	-	TRBV10-1	TGCGCCAGCAGTCCCGACACCTCCACCTACGAGCAGTACTTC	CASSPDTSTYEQYF
-	TRBJ1-1	-	TRBV9	TGTGCCAGCAGCGAGAGGTCAAACACTGAAGCTTTCTTT	CASSERSNTEAFF
-	TRBJ2-7	TRBD1	TRBV29-1	TGCAGCTACCGGGACAGGGCATCCTCCGAGCAGTACTTC	CSYRDRASSEQYF
-	TRBJ2-7	-	TRBV27	TGTGCCAGCATTCCGGACGAGCAGTACTTC	CASIPDEQYF
-	TRBJ2-7	-	TRBV10-3	TGTGCCATCAGCCGAGCGAGCGAGCAGTACTTC	CAISRASEQYF
-	TRBJ2-3	-	TRBV28	TGTGCCAGCAGTTTACCTACTAGCCGCACAGATACGCAGTATTTT	CASSLPTSRTDTQYF
-	TRBJ1-1	-	TRBV10-1	TGCGCCAGCAGCCGAGGACACGCGAACACTGAAGCTTTCTTT	CASSRGHANTEAFF
-	TRBJ2-7	TRBD1	TRBV6-1	TGTGCCAGCAGTGCCGGGACAGGGGGCTACGAGCAGTACTTC	CASSAGTGGYEQYF